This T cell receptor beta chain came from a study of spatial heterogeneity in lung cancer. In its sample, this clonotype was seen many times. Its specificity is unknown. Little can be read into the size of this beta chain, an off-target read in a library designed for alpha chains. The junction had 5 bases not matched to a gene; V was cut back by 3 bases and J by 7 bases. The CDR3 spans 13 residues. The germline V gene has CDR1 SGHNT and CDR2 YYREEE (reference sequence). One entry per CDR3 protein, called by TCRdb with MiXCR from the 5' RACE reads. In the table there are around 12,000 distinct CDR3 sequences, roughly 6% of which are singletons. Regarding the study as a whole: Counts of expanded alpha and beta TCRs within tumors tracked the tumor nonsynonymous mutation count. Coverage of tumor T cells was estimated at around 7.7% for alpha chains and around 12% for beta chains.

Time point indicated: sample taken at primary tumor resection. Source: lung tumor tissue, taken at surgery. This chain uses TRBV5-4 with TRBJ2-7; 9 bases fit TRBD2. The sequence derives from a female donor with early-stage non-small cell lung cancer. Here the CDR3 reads CASSWGGLAEQYF. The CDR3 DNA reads TGTGCCAGCAGCTGGGGGGGACTAGCTGAGCAGTACTTC.